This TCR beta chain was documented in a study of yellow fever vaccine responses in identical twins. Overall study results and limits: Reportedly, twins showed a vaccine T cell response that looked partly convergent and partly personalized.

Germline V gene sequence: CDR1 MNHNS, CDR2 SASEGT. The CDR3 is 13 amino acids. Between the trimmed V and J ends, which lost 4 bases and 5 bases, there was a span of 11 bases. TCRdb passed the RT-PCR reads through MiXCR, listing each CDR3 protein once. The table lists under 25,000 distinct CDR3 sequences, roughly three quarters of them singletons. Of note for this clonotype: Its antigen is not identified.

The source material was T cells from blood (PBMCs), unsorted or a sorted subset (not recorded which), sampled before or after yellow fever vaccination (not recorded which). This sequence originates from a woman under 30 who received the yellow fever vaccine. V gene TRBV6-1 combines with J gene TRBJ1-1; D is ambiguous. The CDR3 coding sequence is TGTGCCAGCAGTGGACAAGGGCCGACTGAAGCTTTCTTT. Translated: CASSGQGPTEAFF.